This TCR beta chain comes out of a study of cytomegalovirus exposure and HLA in healthy donors. Study outcomes and limitations: There were a few CMV-associated chains whose specificity for CMV antigens was confirmed in vitro.

Both 60 Vbeta primers and 13 Jbeta primers went into the PCR. Sequencing used immunoSEQ multiplex PCR; TCRdb keeps in-frame clones, though not all of them. The sample holds 130,000 or so clones; around four fifths are singletons and the top ten take over 2%. Germline loops: CDR1 SQVTM, CDR2 ANQGSEA. V lost 5 bases to trimming and J lost 7 bases; unmatched junction nucleotides: 13. This CDR3 has 15 amino acids. About this clone itself: Its cognate antigen is unknown.

This clonotype originated in a woman aged 35 to 49 in good health and CMV-seropositive. The chain couples TRBV29-1 to TRBJ2-5, with 10 bases that match TRBD2. The sequencing sample was made of PBMCs. The CDR3 sequence is CSVSLAGGPSGTQYF. As DNA, the CDR3 is TGCAGCGTTAGCTTAGCGGGGGGCCCTTCAGGGACCCAGTACTTC.